The T cell receptor beta chain described here comes from a study of blood T cell repertoires in COVID-19. Looking at the study overall: The study drew acute and convalescent COVID-19 samples from the United States, Italy and Spain. Nucleic acid was either cDNA or gDNA, and it came from T cells, B-cell-depleted T cells, or PBMCs.

Original methodology: Nucleated cell counts were estimated from reference gene primer amplification. Profiled with immunoSEQ multiplex PCR; TCRdb holds only in-frame clones, not every one. Clone size and V and J calls were adopted from that table, with D and trimming inferred from the DNA. The sample holds 15,000 to 20,000 clones, 65% to 90% seen once. This TCR came from a man older than 75 with acute or convalescent COVID-19. Sequencing used peripheral blood.

CDR3 sequence reads: CASSDFTGGKEKLFF. As DNA, the CDR3 is TGTGCCAGCAGTGACTTCACAGGGGGGAAGGAAAAACTGTTTTTT. The chain links TRBV2 to TRBJ1-4; TRBD1 agrees at 8 bases. V dropped 3 bases and J dropped 8; count of bases not matched to a gene: 8. The length of the CDR3 is 15 residues. Germline-derived CDR1 and CDR2 are SNHLY and FYNNEI.